These 27 T cell receptor beta chains share one sample of origin, sequenced in a study of CD8 T cells in Susac syndrome. Random hexamers were used to reverse transcribe an amount of about 0.5 to 1 ug RNA. TCRdb itself ran the immunoSEQ multiplex PCR reads through MiXCR, one entry per CDR3 protein. Of 180,000 or so distinct CDR3 sequences in the sample, about 93% were seen once. The sequencing sample was made of CD4+ T cells from PBMCs. All receptors derive from a human donor in good health.

The chain couples TRBV20-1 to TRBJ1-1; D uncertain. The CDR3 is made up of 13 amino acids. The V end lost 2 bases, the J end lost 4 bases, and 11 bases lay between the germline ends. Looked up from germline, CDR1 is DFQATT and CDR2 is SNEGSKA (reference sequence). CDR3 loop: CSARRASGTEAFF. The CDR3 DNA reads as TGCAGTGCTAGACGGGCCAGCGGCACTGAAGCTTTCTTT.

For the CDR3, the DNA is TGCAGTGCTATGGGGCAGGGCTACGAGCAGTACTTC. Translated: CSAMGQGYEQYF. The gene calls are TRBV20-1 and TRBJ2-7; D is possibly TRBD1 (5 bases). The CDR3 contains 12 residues. V lost 4 bases and J 3 bases, leaving 10 bases between the germline ends. Germline CDR1 reads DFQATT; CDR2 reads SNEGSKA (reference sequence).

V and J are TRBV10-3 and TRBJ1-2; D gene ambiguous. V dropped 4 bases and J dropped 2 bases, with 5 bases sitting between them. Per the germline V gene, CDR1 is ENHRY and CDR2 is SYGVKD. The CDR3 is 12 residues long. The CDR3 DNA sequence: TGTGCCATCAGTGCCCCGAACTATGGCTACACCTTC. Protein product: CAISAPNYGYTF.

The V and J genes are TRBV25-1 and TRBJ2-7; 8 bases fit TRBD1. CDR3 length equals 15 residues. Germline V lookup: CDR1 MGHDK, CDR2 SYGVNS. V was clipped by 3 bases and J by 3 bases; unmatched bases: 7. CDR3 sequence reads: CASSETTGENYEQYF. CDR3 in DNA: TGTGCCAGCAGTGAGACGACAGGGGAAAACTACGAGCAGTACTTC.

The chain couples TRBV20-1 to TRBJ1-1; D not certain. Germline CDR1 is DFQATT and CDR2 is SNEGSKA (reference sequence). This CDR3 region has 15 residues. The V and J ends lost 5 bases and 1 base respectively, with 17 bases between them. As DNA, the CDR3 is TGCAGTGCTCTTTCCCGCGGGCCTTCGAACACTGAAGCTTTCTTT. Its protein is CSALSRGPSNTEAFF.

The rearrangement joins TRBV30 to TRBJ2-7; the D gene is possibly TRBD1 (5 bases). Germline V CDR1 and CDR2: GTSNPN, SVGIG (reference sequence). Trimming took 1 base from V and 6 from J, leaving 16 bases between them. CDR3 size: 14 residues. CDR3 loop: CAWSALLRGGEQYF. The CDR3 coding sequence is TGTGCCTGGAGTGCCCTGCTAAGGGGTGGCGAGCAGTACTTC.

The chain couples TRBV15 to TRBJ2-1; D is unclear. This CDR3 region has 15 residues. The V gene's germline CDR1 is LNHNV and CDR2 YYDKDF (reference sequence). V lost 3 bases and J 5 bases, leaving 14 bases between the germline ends. CDR3 in DNA: TGTGCCACCAGCAGGGATCCTGGGCGGCACAATGAGCAGTTCTTC. Translation: CATSRDPGRHNEQFF.

The chain has TRBV24-1 and TRBJ2-3, with D perhaps TRBD1 or TRBD2 (6 bases each). The germline gives CDR1 KGHDR, CDR2 SFDVKD. The CDR3 loop spans 18 amino acids. Trimming pared 3 bases from V and 5 bases from J, leaving 23 bases between. CDR3 sequence: CATSDPTLGGRKQDTQYF. The CDR3, as DNA: TGTGCCACCAGTGATCCCACCCTGGGGGGCCGTAAACAAGATACGCAGTATTTT.

The gene calls are TRBV28 and TRBJ2-7; tentative D call: TRBD1 (6 bases). V was trimmed by 7 bases and J by 2 bases, leaving 12 bases between them. The CDR3 runs 13 residues. Per the germline V gene, CDR1 is MDHEN and CDR2 is SYDVKM. The CDR3 DNA reads as TGTGCCAGCAACCGGGACACTACCTACGAGCAGTACTTC. This codes for CASNRDTTYEQYF.

The genes are TRBV9 and TRBJ1-3; the D gene is possibly TRBD1 (6 bases). CDR1 SGDLS and CDR2 YYNGEE come from the germline V gene. The CDR3 sequence is 15 residues long. The V gene lost 3 bases and the J gene lost 0 bases, with 10 bases spanning the gap. DNA of the CDR3: TGTGCCAGCAGCGGTGGGGGACACTCTGGAAACACCATATATTTT. Its translation: CASSGGGHSGNTIYF.

The V gene is TRBV30, the J gene TRBJ2-5; tentatively, D is TRBD2 (6 bases). The ends were cut back, 3 bases at V and 1 base at J, with 9 bases in the middle. CDR3 size: 13 residues. Per the germline V gene, CDR1 is GTSNPN and CDR2 is SVGIG (reference sequence). CDR3 nucleotides: TGTGCCTGGAGCCAGACTAGCCAAGAGACCCAGTACTTC. Protein: CAWSQTSQETQYF.

This clonotype was recorded once. This sequence joins TRBV18 and TRBJ1-2; D is unresolved. Germline CDR1 reads KGHSH; CDR2 reads LQKENI. Trimming cost V 2 bases and J 2 bases, with 9 bases left between them. The CDR3 is 14 amino acids. CDR3 loop: CASSPDGDNYGYTF. CDR3 coding DNA: TGTGCCAGCTCACCAGACGGTGACAACTATGGCTACACCTTC.

This clonotype was found once. The V gene is TRBV5-1, the J gene TRBJ1-2; D may be TRBD1 (5 bases). The germline V gene encodes CDR1 SGHRS and CDR2 YFSETQ. With 0 bases removed from V and 10 bases from J, the gap between germline ends came to 13 bases. The CDR3 has 13 residues. The CDR3 region has the DNA TGCGCCAGCAGCTTGGAACAGGCGATTCACTACACCTTC. Translated: CASSLEQAIHYTF.

CDR3 amino acids: CASSRSADTEAFF. The DNA for the CDR3 is TGTGCCAGCAGCCGCAGTGCGGACACTGAAGCTTTCTTT. This chain links TRBV3-1 with TRBJ1-1; D is ambiguous. The length of the CDR3 is 13 residues. The ends were cut back, 4 bases at V and 3 bases at J, with 9 bases in the middle. Germline CDR1 reads LGHDT; CDR2 reads YNNKEL (reference sequence).

This clonotype was observed once. In nucleotides, the CDR3 is TGTGCCAGCACCCCAATGGCGGATCTTGGCACTGAAGCTTTCTTT. Amino acid sequence: CASTPMADLGTEAFF. The genes are TRBV28 and TRBJ1-1, with unresolved D. The CDR3 length is 15 residues. V was trimmed by 7 bases and J by 4 bases, leaving 19 bases between them. Germline loops: CDR1 MDHEN, CDR2 SYDVKM. The full variable domain, in which reference TRBV28 and TRBJ1-1 provide the parts outside the CDR3, is DVKVTQSSRYLVKRTGEKVFLECVQDMDHENMFWYRQDPGLGLRLIYFSYDVKMKEKGDIPEGYSVSREKKERFSLILESASTNQTSMYLCASTPMADLGTEAFFGQGTRLTVV.

The rearrangement links TRBV7-2 to TRBJ2-3, with TRBD2 identical over 8 bases. CDR3 length: 15 residues. CDR1 is SGHTA, CDR2 FQGNSA, per germline. The J segment lost 3 bases and the V segment lost 5 bases, leaving 7 bases of the junction unmatched. CDR3 nucleotides: TGTGCCAGCAGCCCTGGGGCTAGCGGGACAGATACGCAGTATTTT. This translates into CASSPGASGTDTQYF.

The chain couples TRBV2 to TRBJ1-6, with 8 bases matching TRBD1. Germline V CDR1 and CDR2: SNHLY, FYNNEI. After removal of 6 bases from V and 10 bases from J, the junction contained 8 bases not matched to a gene. The CDR3 is 14 amino acids. The CDR3 DNA sequence: TGTGCCAGCAGACCCGACAGGGGATCCTCACCCCTCCACTTT. Amino acid sequence: CASRPDRGSSPLHF.

The count of this clonotype is one. The J gene is TRBJ2-1, the V gene TRBV2; D gene uncertain. V lost 1 base, J lost 12 bases, and 13 bases lay in between. This CDR3 is 13 amino acids long. Germline CDR1 SNHLY, CDR2 FYNNEI. The DNA for the CDR3 is TGTGCCAGCAGTGAAGAAGGTTCACTGTGGCAGTTCTTC. Translating gives CASSEEGSLWQFF.

V usage is TRBV4-3 and J usage is TRBJ2-5, with 12 bases lining up with TRBD1. The CDR3 is 15 amino acids. Trimming removed 3 bases from V and 10 bases from J; junction bases left unmatched: 9. Germline V gene lookup returns CDR1 LGHNA and CDR2 YSLEER. The CDR3 DNA reads TGCGCCAGCAGCCAGGGGACAGGGGGCGGGAGAGGCCAGTACTTC. Protein product: CASSQGTGGGRGQYF.

The chain combines TRBV29-1 with TRBJ1-2; D perhaps matches TRBD1 (5 bases). V lost 4 bases to trimming and J lost 0 bases, with 9 bases between them. The CDR3 is 13 residues long. The germline gives CDR1 SQVTM, CDR2 ANQGSEA. The CDR3 sequence is CSVVRGANYGYTF. The CDR3 DNA follows: TGCAGCGTTGTGAGGGGAGCTAACTATGGCTACACCTTC.

This clonotype appeared a single time. The chain links TRBV20-1 to TRBJ2-5; 9 bases match TRBD2. The CDR3 totals 14 residues. V dropped 3 bases and J dropped 2; count of bases not matched to a gene: 4. Germline CDR1 and CDR2: DFQATT and SNEGSKA (reference sequence). CDR3 sequence reads: CSASPTSGQETQYF. The CDR3 DNA reads TGCAGTGCTAGCCCGACTAGCGGACAAGAGACCCAGTACTTC.

J is TRBJ2-3 and V is TRBV20-1; D gene ambiguous. CDR3 length: 15 amino acids. Trimming shortened V by 7 bases and J by 0 bases, and 17 bases separated the two germline ends. Germline V gene data show CDR1 as DFQATT and CDR2 as SNEGSKA (reference sequence). The CDR3 sequence: CSVALPLTSTDTQYF. The CDR3 nucleotides read TGCAGTGTCGCGCTGCCACTAACTAGCACAGATACGCAGTATTTT.

This chain uses TRBV9 with TRBJ2-2; D is undetermined. Germline CDR1 reads SGDLS; CDR2 reads YYNGEE. V lost 0 bases, J lost 6 bases, and 9 bases lay in between. The CDR3 runs to 14 residues. The chain's CDR3 is CASSVEPGPGELFF. CDR3 coding DNA: TGTGCCAGCAGCGTAGAGCCAGGACCCGGGGAGCTGTTTTTT.

The rearrangement uses TRBV24-1 and TRBJ2-1, with TRBD2 matching over 14 bases. Per germline, CDR1 KGHDR and CDR2 SFDVKD. The trim removed 7 bases at V and 7 bases at J, leaving 5 bases unmatched. This CDR3 comprises 15 residues. DNA of the CDR3: TGTGCCACCAGCCGACTAGCGGGGGGGCCTAATGAGCAGTTCTTC. This translates into CATSRLAGGPNEQFF.

In this sample, this clonotype turned up once. The rearrangement joins TRBV3-1 to TRBJ1-2; TRBD1 matches at 8 bases. The CDR3 contains 16 residues. Looked up from germline, CDR1 is LGHDT and CDR2 is YNNKEL (reference sequence). The J segment lost 2 bases and the V segment lost 1 base, leaving 6 bases of the junction unmatched. CDR3 nucleotide sequence: TGTGCCAGCAGCCAAGTTACAGGGGGGCCCAACTATGGCTACACCTTC. Its protein product is CASSQVTGGPNYGYTF.

The rearrangement uses TRBV7-9 and TRBJ2-3, with D possibly TRBD2 on 6 matching bases. Germline V gene sequence: CDR1 SEHNR, CDR2 FQNEAQ (reference sequence). Deletions cut 5 bases from V and 0 bases from J, with 15 bases between. The length of the CDR3 is 16 residues. CDR3 sequence reads: CASSQSIGGSTDTQYF. CDR3 coding DNA: TGTGCCAGCAGCCAATCTATCGGGGGAAGCACAGATACGCAGTATTTT.

Here the CDR3 DNA reads TGCAGTGCTCTGGGGATTAGCGGGGGCGCCAGGTGGAGGACAGATACGCAGTATTTT. The encoded protein is CSALGISGGARWRTDTQYF. The chain combines TRBV20-1 with TRBJ2-3; the match to TRBD2 covers 9 bases. Germline lookup yields CDR1 DFQATT and CDR2 SNEGSKA (reference sequence). There are 19 residues in the CDR3. With 5 bases clipped from V and 3 bases from J, the junction kept 21 bases outside the gene matches.